This T cell receptor (beta chain) was sequenced in a study of blood T cell repertoires in COVID-19. Study at large: The United States, Italy and Spain provided the acute and convalescent COVID-19 samples.

Measured with immunoSEQ multiplex PCR; TCRdb has only the in-frame clones, and not every one. The repertoire holds 150,000 or so clones, about 85% seen once, with approximately 1.3% in the top ten. This CDR3 spans 14 amino acids. The V gene's germline CDR1 is SGHTA and CDR2 FQGNSA. V was pared by 1 base and J by 7 bases, with 13 bases between. The chain combines TRBV7-2 with TRBJ1-2; D gene uncertain. Sequencing was performed on peripheral blood. The TCR comes from a man aged 60-69 years who had recovered from COVID-19. The DNA for the CDR3 is TGTGCCAGCAGCTTAGTCGGGAAGGTTGCTGGCTACACCTTC. It codes for CASSLVGKVAGYTF.